The 8 T cell receptor beta chains listed next were all sequenced from one sample in a study of blood T cell repertoires in COVID-19. The data were produced by immunoSEQ multiplex PCR, yet TCRdb's version contains in-frame clones alone and is incomplete. Found here are more than 9,000 clones, approximately 80% of them singletons; the top ten hold around 4%. Source material: peripheral blood. The receptor source for this set is a woman aged 60-70 years with acute or convalescent COVID-19.

In its sample, this clone was seen a few times. This chain joins TRBV3-1 (or the pseudogene TRBV3-2) and TRBJ1-6, with 8 bases identical to TRBD1. V was clipped by 1 base and J by 7 bases; unmatched bases: 0. From germline, CDR1 is LGHDT and CDR2 YNNKEL (reference sequence). This CDR3 comprises 14 residues. This chain's CDR3 is CASSQGQGNSPLHF. The DNA of the CDR3 is TGTGCCAGCAGCCAAGGACAGGGGAATTCACCCCTCCACTTT.

Turning to this clone: This CDR3 is also generated by other DNA sequences in the sample. The chain employs TRBV5-1 and TRBJ2-5; no definite D call. Trimming pared 0 bases from V and 2 bases from J, leaving 8 bases between. Germline loops: CDR1 SGHRS, CDR2 YFSETQ. The CDR3 sequence is 14 residues long. For the CDR3, the DNA is TGCGCCAGCAGCTTGGGCACCCTACAAGAGACCCAGTACTTC. Protein sequence: CASSLGTLQETQYF.

The sample holds a few counts of this clone. The chain carries TRBV20-1 and TRBJ2-7, with 12 bases fitting TRBD2. After removal of 3 bases from V and 8 bases from J, the junction contained 11 bases not matched to a gene. Germline V gives CDR1 DFQATT, CDR2 SNEGSKA (reference sequence). This CDR3 spans 15 amino acids. The CDR3 is CSASAASGGAGKQYF. DNA of the CDR3: TGCAGTGCTAGTGCTGCTAGCGGGGGGGCCGGGAAGCAGTACTTC.

This chain joins TRBV7-8 and TRBJ2-3; D perhaps matches TRBD2 (5 bases). V gave up 1 base and J gave up 5 bases, with 10 bases separating them. Germline loops: CDR1 SGHVS, CDR2 FQNEAQ. The CDR3 totals 14 residues. For the CDR3, the DNA is TGTGCCAGCAGCTTAGGCCTAGCAATAGATACGCAGTATTTT. Residues: CASSLGLAIDTQYF.

V and J are TRBV12-5 and TRBJ1-2; D gene ambiguous. Trimming pared 4 bases from V and 6 bases from J, leaving 18 bases between. This CDR3 comprises 15 residues. The germline gives CDR1 LGHNT, CDR2 FRNRAP. DNA for the CDR3: TGTGCTAGTGGTTCCCCGGGAGGGCCCTTCGATGGCTACACCTTC. Translation gives CASGSPGGPFDGYTF. The complete variable domain, with remaining parts taken from reference TRBV12-5 and TRBJ1-2, reads DARVTQTPRHKVTEMGQEVTMRCQPILGHNTVFWYRQTMMQGLELLAYFRNRAPLDDSGMPKDRFSAEMPDATLATLKIQPSEPRDSAVYFCASGSPGGPFDGYTFGSGTRLTVV.

The chain uses TRBV19 and TRBJ1-1, with 8 bases identical to TRBD1. CDR3 length equals 13 residues. V gave up 5 bases and J gave up 1 base; unmatched junction bases: 0. Germline V gene lookup returns CDR1 LNHDA and CDR2 SQIVND (reference sequence). CDR3 nucleotide sequence: TGTGCCAGTAGTGACAGGGGGAACACTGAAGCTTTCTTT. This encodes CASSDRGNTEAFF. Full variable domain (rest looked up from reference TRBV19 and TRBJ1-1): DGGITQSPKYLFRKEGQNVTLSCEQNLNHDAMYWYRQDPGQGLRLIYYSQIVNDFQKGDIAEGYSVSREKKESFPLTVTSAQKNPTAFYLCASSDRGNTEAFFGQGTRLTVV.

The table lists this clone with a few counts. CDR3 protein: CASSQTGGRGYTF. Here the CDR3 DNA reads TGCGCCAGCAGCCAGACAGGGGGCAGGGGCTACACCTTC. The V and J genes are TRBV4-1 and TRBJ1-2; 10 bases match TRBD1. The CDR3 has 13 residues. Per the germline V gene, CDR1 is MGHRA and CDR2 is YSYEKL. Trimming at V came to 3 bases and at J to 8 bases, leaving 3 bases not matched to a gene.

The chain employs TRBV4-1 and TRBJ2-2; weak D call: TRBD1 (5 bases). This CDR3 has 14 amino acids. Trimming removed 2 bases at V and 5 bases at J, with 9 bases between. Germline CDR1 reads MGHRA; CDR2 reads YSYEKL. The CDR3 bases are TGCGCCAGCAGCCAACCAGGGTTGACCGGGGAGCTGTTTTTT. It codes for CASSQPGLTGELFF.